These 13 T cell receptor beta chains share one sample of origin, sequenced in a study of cytomegalovirus exposure and HLA in healthy donors. In the PCR, 60 Vbeta and 13 Jbeta primers were used. TCRdb's table, derived via immunoSEQ multiplex PCR, lists solely in-frame clones and lacks some. Of about 80,000 clones in the sample, more than 50% are singletons; the top ten hold 4.4%. Sequencing was carried out using PBMCs. Receptors were obtained from a male donor in good health and CMV-seropositive.

The chain employs TRBV5-1 and TRBJ2-7; 14 bases line up with TRBD2. Germline loops: CDR1 SGHRS, CDR2 YFSETQ. V was pared by 5 bases and J by 3 bases, with 13 bases of the junction left unmatched. This CDR3 comprises 18 residues. CDR3 sequence: CASSWGLAGAGRNYEQYF. In DNA, the CDR3 is TGCGCCAGCAGTTGGGGACTAGCGGGAGCCGGTCGGAACTACGAGCAGTACTTC.

The genes are TRBV15 and TRBJ1-1; perhaps TRBD1 as D (5 bases). The germline V gene encodes CDR1 LNHNV and CDR2 YYDKDF (reference sequence). V shed 3 bases and J shed 2 bases, with 10 bases lying between them. This CDR3 spans 14 amino acids. CDR3 sequence (DNA): TGTGCCACCAGCAGGTGGGGGGGAAACACTGAAGCTTTCTTT. Translation: CATSRWGGNTEAFF.

Here the CDR3 reads CASSRQGNYGYTF. For the CDR3, the DNA is TGTGCCAGCAGCAGACAGGGTAACTATGGCTACACCTTC. J is TRBJ1-2 and V is TRBV6-5, with 7 positions matching TRBD1. Trimming at V came to 6 bases and at J to 1 base, leaving 2 bases not matched to a gene. Germline values: CDR1 MNHEY, CDR2 SVGAGI. CDR3 length equals 13 residues.

This clone was seen a few times. This sequence joins TRBV6-5 and TRBJ1-1; 9 bases align to TRBD1. The CDR3 consists of 15 residues. Per germline, CDR1 MNHEY and CDR2 SVGAGI. J lost 0 bases, V lost 6 bases, and 5 bases had no gene match. The CDR3 protein is CASRQGTGMNTEAFF. For the CDR3, the DNA is TGTGCCAGCAGACAGGGGACAGGGATGAACACTGAAGCTTTCTTT.

The chain uses TRBV2 and TRBJ2-2; D is unresolved. V shed 2 bases and J shed 6 bases, with 13 bases lying between them. Germline loops: CDR1 SNHLY, CDR2 FYNNEI. This CDR3 has 15 amino acids. The CDR3 DNA follows: TGTGCCAGCAGTGAAAACCGTGCAGGCCCCGGGGAGCTGTTTTTT. As protein: CASSENRAGPGELFF.

This clone has a single count. V usage is TRBV29-1 and J usage is TRBJ1-1; no firm D call. Germline V gives CDR1 SQVTM, CDR2 ANQGSEA. V dropped 7 bases and J dropped 6 bases, with 15 bases sitting between them. This CDR3 has 12 residues. The CDR3 DNA reads as TGCAGCGCTGGCCGCTGGGGAGCTGAAGCTTTCTTT. It translates to CSAGRWGAEAFF.

By sample share, this clone is medium-sized. V is TRBV19 and J is TRBJ2-4; D unresolved. The germline gives CDR1 LNHDA, CDR2 SQIVND (reference sequence). V was clipped by 5 bases and J by 10 bases, with 9 bases between them. CDR3 length equals 11 residues. Here the CDR3 DNA reads TGTGCCAGTAGTCTCGACACTATTCAGTACTTC. Encoded protein: CASSLDTIQYF.

This chain connects TRBV29-1 to TRBJ2-7; TRBD2 matches at 8 bases. Trimming took 1 base from V and 0 from J; bases not matched to a gene: 5. This CDR3 contains 15 residues. Germline lookup yields CDR1 SQVTM and CDR2 ANQGSEA. The CDR3 DNA reads as TGCAGCGTTGAAGGCACCAGCGGGGGCTCCTACGAGCAGTACTTC. Protein product: CSVEGTSGGSYEQYF.

The genes are TRBV28 and TRBJ1-4; D gene uncertain. The germline gives CDR1 MDHEN, CDR2 SYDVKM. CDR3 length equals 15 residues. Trimming removed 6 bases at V and 5 bases at J, with 16 bases between. In DNA, the CDR3 is TGTGCCAGCAGCTTCTCGACGGGGAGGAATGAAAAACTGTTTTTT. It codes for CASSFSTGRNEKLFF.

The chain uses TRBV30 and TRBJ1-6; D is unresolved. From germline, CDR1 is GTSNPN and CDR2 SVGIG (reference sequence). Trimming removed 1 base at V and 7 bases at J, with 8 bases between. CDR3 size: 13 residues. The CDR3 sequence: CAWSGGFNSPLHF. The CDR3 region has the DNA TGTGCCTGGAGTGGAGGGTTCAATTCACCCCTCCACTTT.

The CDR3 spells CASSEDRAQETQYF. Here the CDR3 DNA reads TGTGCCAGCAGTGAGGACAGGGCCCAAGAGACCCAGTACTTC. The V call is TRBV27, the J call TRBJ2-5, with 8 positions matching TRBD1. The CDR3 length is 14 residues. V lost 5 bases and J lost 1; bases outside the gene matches: 3. The germline V gene encodes CDR1 MNHEY and CDR2 SMNVEV (reference sequence).

The chain joins TRBV10-3 to TRBJ2-7, with TRBD2 as a possible D gene (6 bases). CDR1 is ENHRY, CDR2 SYGVKD, per germline. This CDR3 contains 18 residues. V lost 0 bases, J lost 2 bases, and 20 bases lay in between. CDR3: CAISESMVDAGSTYEQYF. CDR3 sequence (DNA): TGTGCCATCAGTGAGTCGATGGTGGACGCCGGGAGCACCTACGAGCAGTACTTC.

The rearrangement uses TRBV5-1 and TRBJ1-2; D unresolved. Germline-derived CDR1 and CDR2 are SGHRS and YFSETQ. The CDR3 length is 13 residues. The V end lost 0 bases, the J end lost 4 bases, and 7 bases lay between the germline ends. The CDR3 sequence is CASSLDSPYGYTF. CDR3 bases: TGCGCCAGCAGCTTGGACAGCCCCTATGGCTACACCTTC.